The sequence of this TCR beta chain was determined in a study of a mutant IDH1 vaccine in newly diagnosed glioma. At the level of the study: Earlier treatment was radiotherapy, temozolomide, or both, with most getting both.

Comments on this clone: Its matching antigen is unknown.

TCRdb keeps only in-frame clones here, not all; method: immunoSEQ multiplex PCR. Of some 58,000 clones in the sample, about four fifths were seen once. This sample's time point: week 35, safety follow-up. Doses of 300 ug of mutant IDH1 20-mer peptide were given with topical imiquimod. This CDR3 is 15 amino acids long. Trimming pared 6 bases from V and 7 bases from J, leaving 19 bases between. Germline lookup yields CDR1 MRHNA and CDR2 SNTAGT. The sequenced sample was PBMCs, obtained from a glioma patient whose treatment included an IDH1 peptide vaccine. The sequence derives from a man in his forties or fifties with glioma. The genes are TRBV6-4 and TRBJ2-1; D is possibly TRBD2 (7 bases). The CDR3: CASRKGGALGNEQFF. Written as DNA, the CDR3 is TGTGCCAGCAGGAAGGGGGGGGCCCTCGGAAATGAGCAGTTCTTC.